The 6 T cell receptor beta chains below come from one sample, sequenced in a study of blood T cell repertoires in COVID-19. Sequenced by immunoSEQ multiplex PCR; TCRdb stores in-frame clones only, minus some. Of 80,000 to 100,000 clones in the sample, 90% were seen once. Sequencing was done on a sample of peripheral blood. The receptors here all came from a man between 60 and 70 years old with acute or convalescent COVID-19.

This clone is a singleton in its sample. This sequence joins TRBV6-6 and TRBJ2-1; tentatively, D is TRBD1 (5 bases). Germline assignment: CDR1 MNHNY and CDR2 SVGAGI (reference sequence). This CDR3 contains 13 residues. V lost 2 bases to trimming and J lost 6 bases, with 8 bases between them. CDR3 nucleotide sequence: TGTGCCAGCAGTTACACAAGGGGCAATGAGCAGTTCTTC. Residues: CASSYTRGNEQFF.

The V call is TRBV4-1, the J call TRBJ2-7, with 7 bases that match TRBD1. The CDR3 sequence is 15 residues long. The germline V gene has CDR1 MGHRA and CDR2 YSYEKL. V lost 0 bases to trimming and J lost 3 bases; unmatched junction nucleotides: 5. The CDR3 reads CASSQDLTGNYEQYF. In nucleotides, the CDR3 is TGCGCCAGCAGCCAAGATTTGACAGGGAACTACGAGCAGTACTTC.

The rearrangement links TRBV2 to TRBJ1-1, with D possibly being TRBD1 (5 bases). This CDR3 has 14 amino acids. Germline values: CDR1 SNHLY, CDR2 FYNNEI. Trimming removed 6 bases at V and 0 bases at J, with 11 bases between. For the CDR3, the DNA is TGTGCCAGCAGGGTGACAGAGATGAACACTGAAGCTTTCTTT. This sequence encodes CASRVTEMNTEAFF.

V usage is TRBV3-1 (or the pseudogene TRBV3-2) and J usage is TRBJ1-4, with D possibly TRBD1 on 5 matching bases. This CDR3 spans 12 amino acids. V was clipped by 2 bases and J by 13 bases, with 11 bases between them. Germline CDR1 and CDR2: LGHDT and YNNKEL (reference sequence). CDR3 bases: TGTGCCAGCAGCCAATCGCGGGGGTCACTGTTTTTT. This sequence encodes CASSQSRGSLFF.

The chain recombines TRBV7-2 with TRBJ1-2, with TRBD1 identical over 8 bases. CDR3 length equals 14 residues. Germline V CDR1 and CDR2: SGHTA, FQGNSA. J was trimmed by 10 bases and V by 5 bases; bases with no gene match: 12. In nucleotides, the CDR3 is TGTGCCAGCAGCCAGGACAGGGTGATTGGGGACTACACCTTC. Its translation is CASSQDRVIGDYTF.

The rearrangement joins TRBV2 to TRBJ1-1; TRBD1 agrees at 7 bases. CDR1 is SNHLY and CDR2 is FYNNEI in the germline V gene. The junction had 14 bases not matched to a gene; V was cut back by 5 bases and J by 2 bases. The CDR3 contains 17 residues. CDR3 DNA sequence: TGTGCCAGCAGTTCCTTCGGGAGGGGGCTCGGTAACACTGAAGCTTTCTTT. This translates into CASSSFGRGLGNTEAFF.